Presented here are 24 T cell receptor beta chains from one specimen sequenced in a study of blood T cells in healthy people across ages. For the second PCR, which ran for roughly 6 to 11 cycles, a sample-barcoded 5' primer and a J-beta primer mix were used. TCRdb used MiXCR to reprocess the 5' RACE reads, holding one entry per CDR3 protein. The sample consists of around 990,000 distinct CDR3 sequences, roughly two fifths of them appearing once. The source material was blood. The source of these receptors is a young man in good health.

V usage is TRBV9 and J usage is TRBJ2-1; 8 nucleotides agree with TRBD2. After removal of 4 bases from V and 5 bases from J, the junction contained 8 bases not matched to a gene. The CDR3 totals 15 residues. Germline lookup yields CDR1 SGDLS and CDR2 YYNGEE. The DNA of the CDR3 is TGTGCCAGCAGCCCCCGTAGCGGGGCCAACAATGAGCAGTTCTTC. It yields the protein CASSPRSGANNEQFF.

This clonotype was found a few times. This sequence joins TRBV27 and TRBJ1-2; maybe TRBD1 (6 bases). V was cut by 0 bases and J by 4 bases, with 9 bases left in between. The CDR3 loop spans 14 amino acids. CDR1 is MNHEY, CDR2 SMNVEV, per germline (reference sequence). The CDR3 region is CASSLSAGVYGYTF. Written as DNA, the CDR3 is TGTGCCAGCAGTTTATCGGCAGGGGTCTATGGCTACACCTTC.

This chain joins TRBV7-9 and TRBJ2-1; the D gene is possibly TRBD2 (5 bases). V was clipped by 5 bases and J by 8 bases, with 25 bases between them. The CDR3 runs 17 residues. CDR1 and CDR2 (germline): SEHNR, FQNEAQ (reference sequence). The CDR3 DNA follows: TGTGCCAGCAGCCCCGGGCTTGCAGTGCTTTACGGGGATGAGCAGTTCTTC. Its protein is CASSPGLAVLYGDEQFF.

There are a few counts of this clonotype. The chain is built from TRBV9 and TRBJ1-2; D gene unclear. Germline CDR1 reads SGDLS; CDR2 reads YYNGEE. V lost 0 bases and J 7 bases, leaving 10 bases between the germline ends. This CDR3 contains 13 residues. The CDR3 DNA follows: TGTGCCAGCAGCGTAGGCGGGTTTTCTGGCTACACCTTC. Translation: CASSVGGFSGYTF.

This clonotype was counted a few times. This chain connects TRBV11-2 to TRBJ1-5; TRBD1 agrees at 11 bases. J lost 11 bases, V lost 5 bases, and 11 bases had no gene match. Germline-derived CDR1 and CDR2 are SGHAT and FQNNGV. The CDR3 is 15 residues long. The CDR3: CASSPAGTGGQSQHF. In DNA form, the CDR3 reads TGTGCCAGCAGCCCAGCGGGGACAGGGGGACAATCCCAGCATTTT. Looking up the rest from reference TRBV11-2 and TRBJ1-5 gives the full variable domain: EAGVAQSPRYKIIEKRQSVAFWCNPISGHATLYWYQQILGQGPKLLIQFQNNGVVDDSQLPKDRFSAERLKGVDSTLKIQPAKLEDSAVYLCASSPAGTGGQSQHFGDGTRLSIL.

This clonotype was detected once. The chain uses TRBV6-6 and TRBJ2-5, with D perhaps matching TRBD1 (5 bases). V gave up 0 bases and J gave up 11 bases, with 16 bases separating them. This CDR3 region has 14 residues. Per germline, CDR1 MNHNY and CDR2 SVGAGI (reference sequence). DNA for the CDR3: TGTGCCAGCAGTTACTCATCAGGGATGAATGAGCAGTACTTC. Translated, it gives CASSYSSGMNEQYF.

The chain carries TRBV20-1 and TRBJ1-1; weak D call: TRBD1 (5 bases). The CDR3 totals 14 residues. Trimming removed 6 bases from V and 3 bases from J, with 17 bases in between. Germline CDR1 is DFQATT and CDR2 is SNEGSKA (reference sequence). The CDR3, as DNA: TGCAGTGCCCGTCACGGGGGAATGTACACTGAAGCTTTCTTT. This encodes CSARHGGMYTEAFF.

A few counts support this clonotype. This rearrangement joins TRBV3-1 to TRBJ1-1; D is unclear. Germline V gene sequence: CDR1 LGHDT, CDR2 YNNKEL (reference sequence). Between the trimmed V and J ends, which lost 1 base and 3 bases, there was a span of 9 bases. The CDR3 runs to 14 residues. The CDR3 sequence is CASSQGGLYTEAFF. The CDR3 DNA reads TGTGCCAGCAGCCAAGGAGGACTCTACACTGAAGCTTTCTTT.

The chain recombines TRBV5-1 with TRBJ2-2; a possible D gene is TRBD2 (6 bases). The CDR3 loop spans 17 amino acids. V dropped 4 bases and J dropped 1 base, with 17 bases sitting between them. Germline loops: CDR1 SGHRS, CDR2 YFSETQ. CDR3 nucleotides: TGCGCCAGCAGCGGGGATAGCGGCCTAGAGAACACCGGGGAGCTGTTTTTT. Translated: CASSGDSGLENTGELFF.

The genes are TRBV12-3 or TRBV12-4 and TRBJ1-6; D gene ambiguous. Trimming removed 4 bases at V and 3 bases at J, with 10 bases between. The CDR3 sequence is 15 residues long. CDR3 amino acids: CASSSRIVYNSPLHF. CDR3 bases: TGTGCCAGCAGTTCCAGGATCGTCTATAATTCACCCCTCCACTTT.

V usage is TRBV20-1 and J usage is TRBJ2-1, with D possibly TRBD2 on 6 matching bases. This CDR3 contains 16 residues. The V end was cut by 0 bases, the J end by 2 bases, with 14 bases between. CDR1 and CDR2 (germline): DFQATT, SNEGSKA (reference sequence). Here the CDR3 DNA reads TGCAGTGCTAGAGATGGGCGGGGTCTCACCTACAATGAGCAGTTCTTC. It encodes CSARDGRGLTYNEQFF.

This clonotype was found a few times. The V call is TRBV20-1, the J call TRBJ2-5; TRBD2 matches at 10 bases. Germline V gene data show CDR1 as DFQATT and CDR2 as SNEGSKA (reference sequence). There are 15 residues in the CDR3. Trimming at V came to 6 bases and at J to 4 bases, leaving 11 bases not matched to a gene. The CDR3 here is CSAPIAGGRRETQYF. DNA for the CDR3: TGCAGTGCACCTATAGCGGGGGGAAGGAGAGAGACCCAGTACTTC.

This clonotype has only a few counts. The chain couples TRBV7-2 to TRBJ1-4; TRBD1 matches 9 bases. The CDR3 length is 17 residues. Germline-derived CDR1 and CDR2 are SGHTA and FQGNSA. With V trimmed by 1 base and J by 8 bases, 11 bases remained unmatched. The CDR3 is CASSLGGQGIVTEKLFF. In DNA form, the CDR3 reads TGTGCCAGCAGCTTAGGCGGACAGGGGATTGTTACCGAAAAACTGTTTTTT.

CDR3 in DNA: TGTGCCAGCAGTCCTCCCTTGGGGGTTCGGACTGAAGCTTTCTTT. Amino acids: CASSPPLGVRTEAFF. V usage is TRBV28 and J usage is TRBJ1-1; possibly TRBD1 for D (5 bases). Germline V gene lookup returns CDR1 MDHEN and CDR2 SYDVKM. V was cut by 5 bases and J by 5 bases, with 18 bases left in between. The CDR3 runs to 15 residues.

This clonotype was counted only a few times. The chain uses TRBV20-1 and TRBJ1-2; tentative D call: TRBD1 (6 bases). This CDR3 contains 12 residues. Trimming took 3 bases from V and 8 from J, leaving 13 bases between them. Germline CDR1 is DFQATT and CDR2 is SNEGSKA (reference sequence). CDR3 in DNA: TGCAGTGCTAGGGACAGCTTAGAGGGCTACACCTTC. It encodes CSARDSLEGYTF.

On this clonotype itself: A single base separates this from a much larger clone, so it may be a read error. This sequence joins TRBV7-2 and TRBJ1-2; D is unresolved. Trimming took 1 base from V and 4 from J, leaving 7 bases between them. The CDR3 loop spans 13 amino acids. CDR1 is SGHTA and CDR2 is FQGNSA in the germline V gene. The CDR3: CASSLGVGYGYTF. CDR3 DNA sequence: TGTGCCAGCAGCTTAGGAGTGGGCTATGGCTACACCTTC. The full variable domain, completed using reference TRBV7-2 and TRBJ1-2, is GAGVSQSPSNKVTEKGKDVELRCDPISGHTALYWYRQSLGQGLEFLIYFQGNSAPDKSGLPSDRFSAERTGGSVSTLTIQRTQQEDSAVYLCASSLGVGYGYTFGSGTRLTVV.

The rearrangement uses TRBV4-3 and TRBJ1-4; D is ambiguous. Trimming pared 10 bases from V and 6 bases from J, leaving 18 bases between. Germline lookup yields CDR1 LGHNA and CDR2 YSLEER. The CDR3 extends over 14 amino acids. The CDR3 is CAKRRGGPYEKLFF. DNA of the CDR3: TGCGCCAAAAGACGGGGAGGGCCCTATGAAAAACTGTTTTTT.

A note on this clonotype: The germline gene is not matched at one end of the junction; a read error may be the cause. The genes are TRBV6-5 and TRBJ1-1, with TRBD1 identical over 8 bases. Germline V gene sequence: CDR1 MNHEY, CDR2 SVGAGI. There are 16 residues in the CDR3. CDR3 sequence (DNA): TGTGCCAGCAATTACTGGCAGGGGGCTTTGAACACTGAAGCTTTCTTT. This encodes CASNYWQGALNTEAFF.

This clonotype was counted a few times. CDR3: CASSGGPSGADTQYF. For the CDR3, the DNA is TGTGCCAGCAGCGGTGGTCCTAGCGGGGCAGATACGCAGTATTTT. The chain recombines TRBV9 with TRBJ2-3; 9 nucleotides line up with TRBD2. The CDR3 runs to 15 residues. After removal of 3 bases from V and 4 bases from J, the junction contained 6 bases not matched to a gene. Germline CDR1 reads SGDLS; CDR2 reads YYNGEE.

The chain has TRBV5-5 and TRBJ2-2, with 13 positions matching TRBD2. The germline V gene has CDR1 SGHKS and CDR2 YYEKEE (reference sequence). CDR3 length: 18 residues. The V segment lost 0 bases and the J segment 1 base; nucleotides outside the gene matches: 3. This CDR3 reads CASSLGTSGGQNTGELFF. Here the CDR3 DNA reads TGTGCCAGCAGCTTGGGGACTAGCGGGGGTCAGAACACCGGGGAGCTGTTTTTT.

The chain couples TRBV12-3 or TRBV12-4 to TRBJ2-2, with 8 positions matching TRBD2. This CDR3 region has 15 residues. V was clipped by 7 bases and J by 2 bases; unmatched bases: 6. The CDR3 DNA reads TGTGCCAGCACTCAAGCGGGGGATAACACCGGGGAGCTGTTTTTT. Its protein is CASTQAGDNTGELFF.

The V call is TRBV3-1, the J call TRBJ1-6, with D unclear. V was pared by 8 bases and J by 6 bases, with 14 bases between. This CDR3 is 14 amino acids long. CDR1 is LGHDT, CDR2 YNNKEL, per germline (reference sequence). CDR3 region: CASVDGTANSPLHF. The CDR3 DNA reads as TGTGCCAGCGTTGACGGAACCGCTAATTCACCCCTCCACTTT.

The V call is TRBV20-1, the J call TRBJ2-5; TRBD2 aligns across 9 bases. The CDR3 consists of 14 residues. V dropped 7 bases and J dropped 2; count of bases not matched to a gene: 8. Germline V gives CDR1 DFQATT, CDR2 SNEGSKA (reference sequence). CDR3 sequence (DNA): TGCAGTGGGGGGCTAGCGGGGAAACAAGAGACCCAGTACTTC. It encodes CSGGLAGKQETQYF.

This clonotype was seen only a few times. The rearrangement joins TRBV5-6 to TRBJ1-2; the D is unclear. Germline assignment: CDR1 SGHDT and CDR2 YYEEEE. The length of the CDR3 is 16 residues. Trimming cost V 2 bases and J 3 bases, with 17 bases left between them. The CDR3 protein is CASSFSGGRRHYGYTF. The CDR3 nucleotides are TGTGCCAGCAGCTTTAGTGGTGGCAGGCGGCACTATGGCTACACCTTC. The whole variable domain, filled in from reference TRBV5-6 and TRBJ1-2, reads DAGVTQSPTHLIKTRGQQVTLRCSPKSGHDTVSWYQQALGQGPQFIFQYYEEEERQRGNFPDRFSGHQFPNYSSELNVNALLLGDSALYLCASSFSGGRRHYGYTFGSGTRLTVV.